This entry lists 17 T cell receptor beta chains sequenced from one sample in a study of Ad26.COV2.S vaccination and SARS-CoV-2 variants. Treatment in this sample: about 20 received Ad26.COV2.S at low or high dose, single or two shots; 5 received placebo; per-sample allocation not given. Samples analyzed were those drawn on day 63 after the first vaccine or placebo injection. Sequencing was performed with immunoSEQ multiplex PCR; in TCRdb, only in-frame clones are kept and a portion is missing. There are about 680,000 clones in the sample; more than 70% occur only once, and around 1.5% lies in the top ten. The sample in question was peripheral blood, obtained in a trial of Ad26.COV2.S vaccine versus placebo. These receptors were collected from a person between 18 and 60 years old who received the Ad26.COV2.S COVID-19 vaccine or a placebo.

CDR3 residues: CASSLAPDSPTGELFF. CDR3 coding DNA: TGTGCCAGCAGCTTAGCACCGGACAGTCCCACCGGGGAGCTGTTTTTT. J is TRBJ2-2 and V is TRBV7-6, with D maybe TRBD1 (6 bases). Germline CDR1 reads SGHVS; CDR2 reads FNYEAQ. The CDR3 runs 16 residues. Trimming pared 0 bases from V and 4 bases from J, leaving 12 bases between. Looking up the rest from reference TRBV7-6 and TRBJ2-2 gives the full variable domain: GAGVSQSPRYKVTKRGQDVALRCDPISGHVSLYWYRQALGQGPEFLTYFNYEAQQDKSGLPNDRFSAERPEGSISTLTIQRTEQRDSAMYRCASSLAPDSPTGELFFGEGSRLTVL.

This clone was detected once. DNA of the CDR3: TGTGCCAGTTCAAATAGAGGCGATCAGCCCCAGCATTTT. Protein product: CASSNRGDQPQHF. V is TRBV19 and J is TRBJ1-5; D unclear. Trimming pared 8 bases from V and 5 bases from J, leaving 13 bases between. The CDR3 runs to 13 residues. Germline loops: CDR1 LNHDA, CDR2 SQIVND (reference sequence).

The chain carries TRBV19 and TRBJ1-5; D not resolved. The CDR3 consists of 15 residues. Looked up from germline, CDR1 is LNHDA and CDR2 is SQIVND (reference sequence). The V end lost 2 bases, the J end lost 4 bases, and 12 bases lay between the germline ends. CDR3 loop: CASSIIRPRNQPQHF. The CDR3 coding sequence is TGTGCCAGTAGTATAATCCGGCCGAGGAATCAGCCCCAGCATTTT.

The V call is TRBV6-6, the J call TRBJ2-7; TRBD1 might be the D (5 bases). The CDR3 loop spans 11 amino acids. Trimming took off 7 bases at V and 4 bases at J, with 8 bases between the two ends. The germline gives CDR1 MNHNY, CDR2 SVGAGI (reference sequence). CDR3: CASKKGYEQYF. CDR3 in DNA: TGTGCCAGCAAAAAGGGGTACGAGCAGTACTTC.

This chain connects TRBV7-8 to TRBJ2-7, with TRBD2 matching over 8 bases. Germline V gene data show CDR1 as SGHVS and CDR2 as FQNEAQ. V was pared by 5 bases and J by 3 bases, with 6 bases of the junction left unmatched. This CDR3 spans 14 amino acids. The CDR3 DNA reads as TGTGCCAGCAGCGCGGGACTAGGATACTACGAGCAGTACTTC. Translated, it gives CASSAGLGYYEQYF.

The V gene is TRBV18, the J gene TRBJ2-2; D unclear. This CDR3 region has 16 residues. The V gene's germline CDR1 is KGHSH and CDR2 LQKENI. Trimming shortened V by 4 bases and J by 9 bases, and 21 bases separated the two germline ends. As DNA, the CDR3 is TGTGCCAGCTCACAAACCGCCCTGGCCGGAGCTTGGGAGCTGTTTTTT. Translation gives CASSQTALAGAWELFF.

The V and J genes are TRBV19 and TRBJ2-3; D gene ambiguous. With 5 bases removed from V and 5 bases from J, the gap between germline ends came to 11 bases. The CDR3 is 13 amino acids. Germline assignment: CDR1 LNHDA and CDR2 SQIVND (reference sequence). The CDR3 is CASSVRPLDTQYF. In DNA form, the CDR3 reads TGTGCCAGTAGTGTCCGGCCCCTAGATACGCAGTATTTT.

The rearrangement joins TRBV9 to TRBJ2-7; D may be TRBD1 or TRBD2 (5 bases each). Germline V CDR1 and CDR2: SGDLS, YYNGEE. The CDR3 length is 13 residues. V lost 4 bases and J 6 bases, leaving 14 bases between the germline ends. This CDR3 reads CASSPSGGVEQYF. The CDR3 coding sequence is TGTGCCAGCAGCCCAAGTGGGGGTGTCGAGCAGTACTTC.

The chain couples TRBV7-8 to TRBJ2-7; 9 bases are shared with TRBD1. The CDR3 runs to 15 residues. V shed 1 base, J shed 5 bases, and the junction held 6 bases outside the gene matches. Germline values: CDR1 SGHVS, CDR2 FQNEAQ. CDR3 sequence (DNA): TGTGCCAGCAGCTTAGTAGGGACAGGGACCGACGAGCAGTACTTC. Residues: CASSLVGTGTDEQYF. The variable domain in full, with the rest retrieved from reference TRBV7-8 and TRBJ2-7, is GAGVSQSPRYKVAKRGQDVALRCDPISGHVSLFWYQQALGQGPEFLTYFQNEAQLDKSGLPSDRFFAERPEGSVSTLKIQRTQQEDSAVYLCASSLVGTGTDEQYFGPGTRLTVT.

This clone was detected only a few times. This chain links TRBV30 with TRBJ2-2; the match to TRBD2 covers 10 bases. The CDR3 is 17 amino acids. Losses at the gene ends were 5 bases for V and 1 base for J; bases not matched to a gene: 10. The germline V gene has CDR1 GTSNPN and CDR2 SVGIG (reference sequence). The CDR3 region is CAWAKHLAGVNTGELFF. CDR3 DNA: TGTGCCTGGGCTAAACACCTAGCGGGAGTGAACACCGGGGAGCTGTTTTTT.

This chain joins TRBV24-1 and TRBJ2-1; no definite D call. Trimming removed 4 bases at V and 7 bases at J, with 10 bases between. CDR1 and CDR2 from the germline V gene are KGHDR and SFDVKD. The CDR3 covers 13 residues. The CDR3 nucleotides read TGTGCCACCAGTGACCCCAATGAGAATGAGCAGTTCTTC. Translated, it gives CATSDPNENEQFF.

Regarding this clone: In the same sample, other DNA sequences code for this CDR3. The chain carries TRBV19 and TRBJ2-3, with D perhaps matching TRBD1 (6 bases). Germline V gene lookup returns CDR1 LNHDA and CDR2 SQIVND (reference sequence). The CDR3 contains 13 residues. V was cut by 6 bases and J by 3 bases, with 10 bases left in between. The CDR3 DNA reads as TGTGCCAGTAGCCCAACAGGGACAGATACGCAGTATTTT. Translated: CASSPTGTDTQYF.

The chain combines TRBV6-5 with TRBJ1-6, with 7 positions matching TRBD1. The germline gives CDR1 MNHEY, CDR2 SVGAGI. V shed 0 bases and J 7 bases; nucleotides not matched to a gene: 6. The CDR3 has 16 residues. For the CDR3, the DNA is TGTGCCAGCAGTTACTCGATGGGCAGGGGGAATTCACCCCTCCACTTT. Its translation is CASSYSMGRGNSPLHF.

The count of this clone is one. The chain has TRBV4-2 and TRBJ1-2; a weak D match, TRBD1 (5 bases). The V and J ends lost 1 base and 2 bases respectively, with 8 bases between them. The CDR3 length is 14 residues. CDR1 is LGHNA and CDR2 is YNFKEQ in the germline V gene. CDR3 protein: CASSQARQNYGYTF. The DNA for the CDR3 is TGTGCCAGCAGCCAAGCCCGACAGAACTATGGCTACACCTTC.

With respect to this clone: Other DNA sequences within the sample encode an identical CDR3. The rearrangement joins TRBV5-4 to TRBJ1-2, with a tentative D call TRBD1 (6 bases). Germline V CDR1 and CDR2: SGHNT, YYREEE (reference sequence). This CDR3 is 13 amino acids long. V shed 0 bases and J shed 3 bases, with 6 bases lying between them. The CDR3 coding sequence is TGTGCCAGCAGCTTGGACAGGGACTATGGCTACACCTTC. Residues: CASSLDRDYGYTF.

This clone was counted a few times. The chain is built from TRBV16 and TRBJ1-1, with 8 bases identical to TRBD1. This CDR3 comprises 14 residues. V shed 8 bases and J 2 bases; nucleotides not matched to a gene: 7. Germline V gene data show CDR1 as KGHSY and CDR2 as FQNENV. The CDR3, as DNA: TGTGCCAGCTCATCGACAGGGGTCAACACTGAAGCTTTCTTT. Translation: CASSSTGVNTEAFF.

This chain joins TRBV7-2 and TRBJ2-1, with 9 bases identical to TRBD1. The CDR3 length is 14 residues. Trimming cost V 3 bases and J 10 bases; bases outside gene matches: 7. Per the germline V gene, CDR1 is SGHTA and CDR2 is FQGNSA. In DNA, the CDR3 is TGTGCCAGCAGCTTTATACAGGGGGCGCCGGAGCAGTTCTTC. It translates to CASSFIQGAPEQFF.